A single sample is the source of the 25 T cell receptor beta chains below, sequenced in a study of blood T cell repertoires in COVID-19. Measured with immunoSEQ multiplex PCR; TCRdb has only the in-frame clones, and not every one. Among about 210,000 clones listed, approximately 78% were seen once. The sample taken for sequencing was peripheral blood. The source is a woman aged 70 to 79 with COVID-19, enrolled during active disease.

V and J are TRBV4-1 and TRBJ1-5, with 8 bases identical to TRBD1. V shed 1 base, J shed 2 bases, and the junction held 4 bases outside the gene matches. The length of the CDR3 is 16 residues. Per the germline V gene, CDR1 is MGHRA and CDR2 is YSYEKL. For the CDR3, the DNA is TGCGCCAGCAGCCAAGGAGACAGGGGAGGCAATCAGCCCCAGCATTTT. The encoded protein is CASSQGDRGGNQPQHF.

The CDR3 DNA reads TGTGCCAGCAGTCCACTCATTCTGAGGGTGACGGGGTATGAAGCTTTCTTT. As protein: CASSPLILRVTGYEAFF. The chain uses TRBV6-6 and TRBJ1-1; no definite D call. Trimming took off 5 bases at V and 7 bases at J, with 26 bases between the two ends. Germline assignment: CDR1 MNHNY and CDR2 SVGAGI (reference sequence). This CDR3 has 17 residues.

The V and J genes are TRBV27 and TRBJ2-1; D is possibly TRBD2 (6 bases). V was pared by 2 bases and J by 4 bases, with 12 bases between. CDR1 and CDR2 (germline): MNHEY, SMNVEV (reference sequence). This CDR3 is 15 amino acids long. The chain's CDR3 is CASSLLAGIYNEQFF. DNA of the CDR3: TGTGCCAGCAGTTTACTCGCGGGGATTTACAATGAGCAGTTCTTC.

This CDR3 is CASSSISRKETQYF. CDR3 in DNA: TGTGCCAGCAGTTCCATTAGCAGAAAAGAGACCCAGTACTTC. The chain couples TRBV27 to TRBJ2-5; D gene ambiguous. Germline loops: CDR1 MNHEY, CDR2 SMNVEV (reference sequence). Trimming took off 4 bases at V and 3 bases at J, with 12 bases between the two ends. This CDR3 contains 14 residues.

CDR3 residues: CASSLAGQQIYGYTF. CDR3 nucleotide sequence: TGTGCCAGCAGCTTGGCGGGACAGCAGATCTATGGCTACACCTTC. The chain recombines TRBV5-6 with TRBJ1-2; TRBD1 matches 7 bases. Germline V gives CDR1 SGHDT, CDR2 YYEEEE. The CDR3 covers 15 residues. V dropped 0 bases and J dropped 4; count of bases not matched to a gene: 6.

The chain is built from TRBV7-2 and TRBJ1-6; D ambiguous. V lost 7 bases to trimming and J lost 9 bases, with 13 bases between them. The CDR3 consists of 13 residues. Germline-derived CDR1 and CDR2 are SGHTA and FQGNSA. CDR3 DNA: TGTGCCAGCACCACCCAGCGGCTTTCACCCCTCCACTTT. As protein: CASTTQRLSPLHF.

This rearrangement joins TRBV5-1 to TRBJ2-3, with 7 bases that match TRBD1. Germline loops: CDR1 SGHRS, CDR2 YFSETQ. The CDR3 extends over 13 amino acids. V was clipped by 4 bases and J by 4 bases; unmatched bases: 3. CDR3 sequence: CASSAGTADTQYF. The CDR3 nucleotides read TGCGCCAGCAGCGCCGGGACAGCAGATACGCAGTATTTT.

The chain uses TRBV7-8 and TRBJ2-3; 9 nucleotides line up with TRBD1. Unmatched junction bases numbered 3, after V lost 5 bases and J lost 6 bases. This CDR3 has 13 amino acids. Germline V lookup: CDR1 SGHVS, CDR2 FQNEAQ. Here the CDR3 DNA reads TGTGCCAGCAGCGTACAGGGGGCCGATACGCAGTATTTT. Protein product: CASSVQGADTQYF.

The chain carries TRBV19 and TRBJ1-5; TRBD1 matches 7 bases. In germline, CDR1 is LNHDA, CDR2 SQIVND (reference sequence). The CDR3 is made up of 15 amino acids. Trimming took 4 bases from V and 2 from J; bases not matched to a gene: 5. The CDR3 nucleotides are TGTGCCAGTAGTAACAGGGGAGCGGGCAATCAGCCCCAGCATTTT. It encodes CASSNRGAGNQPQHF.

This clone turned up a few times. The chain recombines TRBV5-1 with TRBJ2-7, with TRBD2 matching over 8 bases. The CDR3 covers 14 residues. Germline values: CDR1 SGHRS, CDR2 YFSETQ. V shed 3 bases and J 0 bases; nucleotides not matched to a gene: 2. This CDR3 is CASSSSGGSYEQYF. The CDR3 DNA reads TGCGCCAGCAGCTCCAGCGGGGGCTCCTACGAGCAGTACTTC.

This clone was seen a few times. The chain couples TRBV7-2 to TRBJ2-5; TRBD2 aligns across 13 bases. The CDR3 has 14 amino acids. With 5 bases clipped from V and 9 bases from J, the junction kept 6 bases outside the gene matches. Germline V lookup: CDR1 SGHTA, CDR2 FQGNSA. For the CDR3, the DNA is TGTGCCAGCAGCGAAACTAGCGGGAGGGCCTCCCAGTACTTC. Its protein product is CASSETSGRASQYF.

Only one count was recorded for this clone. J is TRBJ2-7 and V is TRBV4-3, with TRBD2 matching over 7 bases. CDR1 is LGHNA and CDR2 is YSLEER in the germline V gene. J was trimmed by 3 bases and V by 4 bases; bases with no gene match: 9. The length of the CDR3 is 15 residues. This CDR3 is CASSPSSGGSYEQYF. In DNA, the CDR3 is TGCGCCAGCAGCCCTTCTAGCGGAGGGAGCTACGAGCAGTACTTC.

Only a few counts were recorded for this clone. This chain links TRBV27 with TRBJ1-6, with D possibly being TRBD1 (5 bases). Germline V gene data show CDR1 as MNHEY and CDR2 as SMNVEV (reference sequence). This CDR3 is built from 14 residues. Trimming took off 4 bases at V and 7 bases at J, with 11 bases between the two ends. The CDR3 reads CASSWGGGNSPLHF. The CDR3 DNA sequence: TGTGCCAGCAGTTGGGGCGGTGGAAATTCACCCCTCCACTTT.

The gene calls are TRBV11-2 and TRBJ1-2; D not resolved. The germline V gene has CDR1 SGHAT and CDR2 FQNNGV. The V and J ends lost 7 bases and 4 bases respectively, with 10 bases between them. The CDR3 sequence is 12 residues long. DNA for the CDR3: TGTGCCAGCACGTCGGGGTTCTATGGCTACACCTTC. Residues: CASTSGFYGYTF.

This chain links TRBV28 with TRBJ1-5; D not certain. V was clipped by 2 bases and J by 1 base, with 6 bases between them. CDR3 size: 14 residues. Germline CDR1 reads MDHEN; CDR2 reads SYDVKM. CDR3 region: CASSLVQSNQPQHF. The DNA of the CDR3 is TGTGCCAGCAGTTTAGTCCAGAGCAATCAGCCCCAGCATTTT.

The chain has TRBV11-1 and TRBJ2-1, with D uncertain. V was cut by 5 bases and J by 4 bases, with 15 bases left in between. The CDR3 spans 15 residues. Germline lookup yields CDR1 SGHAT and CDR2 FQDESV (reference sequence). The CDR3 region is CASSAYSLGYNEQFF. The CDR3 coding sequence is TGTGCCAGCAGCGCCTACAGCTTAGGATACAATGAGCAGTTCTTC. Looking up the rest from reference TRBV11-1 and TRBJ2-1 gives the full variable domain: EAEVAQSPRYKITEKSQAVAFWCDPISGHATLYWYRQILGQGPELLVQFQDESVVDDSQLPKDRFSAERLKGVDSTLKIQPAELGDSAMYLCASSAYSLGYNEQFFGPGTRLTVL.

The chain links TRBV5-4 to TRBJ2-7; TRBD1 might be the D (6 bases). This CDR3 has 16 amino acids. Trimming pared 4 bases from V and 0 bases from J, leaving 17 bases between. The germline V gene has CDR1 SGHNT and CDR2 YYREEE (reference sequence). The DNA for the CDR3 is TGTGCCAGCAGCCCCGGACAGCCAGGAAGCTCCTACGAGCAGTACTTC. The encoded protein is CASSPGQPGSSYEQYF.

The rearrangement uses TRBV10-1 and TRBJ2-7; 11 bases fit TRBD1. Germline V CDR1 and CDR2: WNHNN, SYGVQD (reference sequence). CDR3 size: 15 residues. J gave up 2 bases and V 3 bases, and 3 bases lay outside the gene matches. CDR3 DNA sequence: TGCGCCAGCAGTGACGTGGGACAGGGGGCCTACGAGCAGTACTTC. It specifies CASSDVGQGAYEQYF.

The chain is built from TRBV9 and TRBJ1-5; a weak D match, TRBD1 (6 bases). This CDR3 is 20 amino acids long. The ends were cut back, 5 bases at V and 0 bases at J, with 27 bases in the middle. Per the germline V gene, CDR1 is SGDLS and CDR2 is YYNGEE. The CDR3 loop is CASRVWGRGLGIYSNQPQHF. The DNA of the CDR3 is TGTGCCAGCAGGGTATGGGGGCGGGGGTTGGGGATATATAGCAATCAGCCCCAGCATTTT.

The count of this clone is one. The chain has TRBV6-5 and TRBJ2-3; 7 nucleotides agree with TRBD2. V lost 6 bases to trimming and J lost 2 bases; unmatched junction nucleotides: 8. CDR1 is MNHEY, CDR2 SVGAGI, per germline. The CDR3 is made up of 15 amino acids. CDR3 DNA: TGTGCCAGCAGCTCTAGCGGATTTGACACAGATACGCAGTATTTT. It is translated as CASSSSGFDTDTQYF.

The chain couples TRBV29-1 to TRBJ2-7; D is unclear. V was trimmed by 2 bases and J by 1 base, leaving 3 bases between them. The V gene's germline CDR1 is SQVTM and CDR2 ANQGSEA. The CDR3 is 11 amino acids. The CDR3 DNA follows: TGCAGCGTTGAACTGTCCTACGAGCAGTACTTC. Translation: CSVELSYEQYF.

The J gene is TRBJ1-3, the V gene TRBV4-2, with D unresolved. The CDR3 is 17 amino acids. Germline CDR1 LGHNA, CDR2 YNFKEQ. Trimming removed 1 base from V and 1 base from J, with 14 bases in between. Written as DNA, the CDR3 is TGTGCCAGCAGCCAAGGGCCCCCTGGAGGTTCTGGAAACACCATATATTTT. This translates into CASSQGPPGGSGNTIYF.

CDR3 protein: CASSIPTKNEREGYNEQFF. As DNA, the CDR3 is TGTGCCAGCAGCATACCCACGAAAAATGAGCGGGAGGGGTACAATGAGCAGTTCTTC. The rearrangement joins TRBV21-1 to TRBJ2-1; no check of the table's D call, TRBD2, against the DNA was made. TRBV21-1 is an annotated pseudogene. CDR3 length: 19 residues.

The V gene is TRBV9, the J gene TRBJ1-2; 7 bases are a match to TRBD1. Germline lookup yields CDR1 SGDLS and CDR2 YYNGEE. Trimming took 3 bases from V and 4 from J; bases not matched to a gene: 9. CDR3 length equals 15 residues. CDR3 sequence: CASSALGQAGYGYTF. The CDR3 region has the DNA TGTGCCAGCAGCGCCCTCGGACAGGCCGGCTATGGCTACACCTTC.

Many counts were recorded for this clone. This rearrangement joins TRBV6-5 to TRBJ1-5; unclear D gene. With 0 bases removed from V and 5 bases from J, the gap between germline ends came to 11 bases. Germline V gene sequence: CDR1 MNHEY, CDR2 SVGAGI. This CDR3 contains 15 residues. DNA for the CDR3: TGTGCCAGCAGTTACTCCCCAACAGCGGATCAGCCCCAGCATTTT. Encoded protein: CASSYSPTADQPQHF.